This is a list of T cell receptor beta chains from one sample in a study of Tregs in tolerant kidney transplant recipients. Profiled with immunoSEQ multiplex PCR; TCRdb holds only in-frame clones, not every one. Altogether about 110,000 clones are present, roughly 90% being singletons, with the ten largest covering about 0.35%. This specimen consisted of CD4+ T cells from blood, obtained before the transplant. The receptors come from a human donor who received a combined kidney and bone marrow transplant. Each CDR3 is given with its conserved first and last residue. The D gene is left open where the match is weak. A row's size may be missing; if present it is once, few, many or a size class.

V gene: TRBV6-5
J gene: TRBJ1-1
D gene: NA
clone size: NA
CDR3 DNA: TGTGCCAGCAGTTACACCGGGAGGACTGAAGCTTTCTTT
CDR3 protein: CASSYTGRTEAFF

V gene: TRBV7-9
J gene: TRBJ1-2
D gene: TRBD1
clone size: once
CDR3 DNA: TGTGCCAGCAGCGAGACAGGGGAGGGCTACACCTTC
CDR3 protein: CASSETGEGYTF

V gene: TRBV2
J gene: TRBJ1-3
D gene: TRBD1
clone size: few
CDR3 DNA: TGTGCCAGCAGTAGGGACAGGGAACAGACTGGAAACACCATATATTTT
CDR3 protein: CASSRDREQTGNTIYF

V gene: TRBV7-2
J gene: TRBJ1-5
D gene: NA
clone size: NA
CDR3 DNA: TGTGCCAGCAGCTCCGGGGGGGGCCATCAGCCCCAGCATTTT
CDR3 protein: CASSSGGGHQPQHF

V gene: TRBV29-1
J gene: TRBJ2-1
D gene: NA
clone size: NA
CDR3 DNA: TGCAGCGTTACCATGGTGCGGGTGGCGGGTGAGCAGTTCTTC
CDR3 protein: CSVTMVRVAGEQFF

V gene: TRBV11-2
J gene: TRBJ1-1
D gene: NA
clone size: NA
CDR3 DNA: TGTGCCAGCAGCTTAGGGCCGAACACTGAAGCTTTCTTT
CDR3 protein: CASSLGPNTEAFF

V gene: TRBV9
J gene: TRBJ2-1
D gene: NA
clone size: NA
CDR3 DNA: TGTGCCAGCAGCGTTGAGGACTTAGCTGGCAATGAGCAGTTCTTC
CDR3 protein: CASSVEDLAGNEQFF

V gene: TRBV7-8
J gene: TRBJ2-7
D gene: TRBD2
clone size: NA
CDR3 DNA: TGTGCCAGTGCCCCGGGACTAAGGGACGAGCAGTACTTC
CDR3 protein: CASAPGLRDEQYF

V gene: TRBV6-1
J gene: TRBJ1-2
D gene: NA
clone size: NA
CDR3 DNA: TGTGCCAGCAGTGCCCCGGGGGAACCGAGGGGCTACACCTTC
CDR3 protein: CASSAPGEPRGYTF

V gene: TRBV6-5
J gene: TRBJ1-5
D gene: TRBD1
clone size: NA
CDR3 DNA: TGTGCCAGCATGACAGGGGGCAACTCTCAGCCCCAGCATTTT
CDR3 protein: CASMTGGNSQPQHF

V gene: TRBV7-9
J gene: TRBJ1-2
D gene: NA
clone size: NA
CDR3 DNA: TGTGCCAGCAGCTTAATCCTGAGACAGCACTCTGGCTACACCTTC
CDR3 protein: CASSLILRQHSGYTF

V gene: TRBV10-1
J gene: TRBJ1-1
D gene: TRBD1
clone size: NA
CDR3 DNA: TGCGCCAGCAGTGGAGGGGGCCTCACTGAAGCTTTCTTT
CDR3 protein: CASSGGGLTEAFF

V gene: TRBV6-5
J gene: TRBJ2-3
D gene: TRBD2
clone size: NA
CDR3 DNA: TGTGCCAGCAGTTACTCGGGGAGGGTCACAGATACGCAGTATTTT
CDR3 protein: CASSYSGRVTDTQYF

V gene: TRBV18
J gene: TRBJ2-3
D gene: NA
clone size: NA
CDR3 DNA: TGTGCCAGCTCGGGGGGGCAAACAGATACGCAGTATTTT
CDR3 protein: CASSGGQTDTQYF

V gene: TRBV5-1
J gene: TRBJ2-7
D gene: TRBD2
clone size: NA
CDR3 DNA: TGCGCCAGCAGCTTGCGGGTAGCGGGAGAGGGAAAGCAGTACTTC
CDR3 protein: CASSLRVAGEGKQYF

V gene: TRBV9
J gene: TRBJ1-5
D gene: NA
clone size: NA
CDR3 DNA: TGTGCCAGCAGCGTGGACAGCTCCAATCAGCCCCAGCATTTT
CDR3 protein: CASSVDSSNQPQHF

V gene: TRBV18
J gene: TRBJ2-1
D gene: TRBD1
clone size: NA
CDR3 DNA: TGTGCCAGCTCACCGGGACAGGGTAAGAGGCAGTTCTTC
CDR3 protein: CASSPGQGKRQFF

V gene: TRBV27
J gene: TRBJ2-1
D gene: NA
clone size: NA
CDR3 DNA: TGTGCCAGCAGTTTACGCGAGATCCCGGAGCAGTTCTTC
CDR3 protein: CASSLREIPEQFF

V gene: TRBV10-3
J gene: TRBJ2-1
D gene: TRBD2
clone size: NA
CDR3 DNA: TGTGCCATCAGAGCCGGGACTAGCGACTCTAATGAGCAGTTCTTC
CDR3 protein: CAIRAGTSDSNEQFF

V gene: TRBV11-2
J gene: TRBJ2-7
D gene: NA
clone size: NA
CDR3 DNA: TGTGCCAGCAGCGCTATGTACGAGCAGTACTTC
CDR3 protein: CASSAMYEQYF

V gene: TRBV18
J gene: TRBJ2-7
D gene: NA
clone size: NA
CDR3 DNA: TGTGCCAGCTCACCACCGAAGAGGCACGAGCAGTACTTC
CDR3 protein: CASSPPKRHEQYF

V gene: TRBV30
J gene: TRBJ1-2
D gene: NA
clone size: few
CDR3 DNA: TGTGCCTGGAGAGACGGGTTCTCCTATGGCTACACCTTC
CDR3 protein: CAWRDGFSYGYTF

V gene: TRBV18
J gene: TRBJ2-1
D gene: NA
clone size: NA
CDR3 DNA: TGTGCCAGCTCGCCGGGAATGAGTTGGGGAGCTGACAATGAGCAGTTCTTC
CDR3 protein: CASSPGMSWGADNEQFF

V gene: TRBV5-1
J gene: TRBJ2-7
D gene: NA
clone size: NA
CDR3 DNA: TGCGCCAGCAGCAGCACCGGAGGGACAGAATACGAGCAGTACTTC
CDR3 protein: CASSSTGGTEYEQYF